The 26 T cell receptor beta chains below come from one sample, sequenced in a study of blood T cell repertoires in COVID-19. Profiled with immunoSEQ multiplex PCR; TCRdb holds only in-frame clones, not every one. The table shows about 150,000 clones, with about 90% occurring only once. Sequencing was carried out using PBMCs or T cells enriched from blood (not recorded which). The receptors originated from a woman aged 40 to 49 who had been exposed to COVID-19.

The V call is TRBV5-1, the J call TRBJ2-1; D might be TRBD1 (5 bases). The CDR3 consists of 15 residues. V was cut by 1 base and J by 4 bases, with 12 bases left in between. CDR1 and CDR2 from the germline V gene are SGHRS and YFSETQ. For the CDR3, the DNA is TGCGCCAGCAGCTTGACTGGACAATTATACAATGAGCAGTTCTTC. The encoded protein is CASSLTGQLYNEQFF.

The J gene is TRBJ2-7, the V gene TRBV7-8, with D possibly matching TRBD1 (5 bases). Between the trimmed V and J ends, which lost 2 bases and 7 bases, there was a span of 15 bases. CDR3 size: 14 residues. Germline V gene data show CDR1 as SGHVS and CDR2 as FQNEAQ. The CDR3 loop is CASSLRGGLGEQYF. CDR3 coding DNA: TGTGCCAGCAGCTTAAGGGGCGGCCTTGGGGAGCAGTACTTC.

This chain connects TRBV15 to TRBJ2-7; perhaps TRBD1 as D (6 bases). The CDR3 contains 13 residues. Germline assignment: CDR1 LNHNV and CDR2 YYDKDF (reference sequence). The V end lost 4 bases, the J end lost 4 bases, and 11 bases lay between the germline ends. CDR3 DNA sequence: TGTGCCACCAGCACCCAGGGGAGATACGAGCAGTACTTC. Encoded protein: CATSTQGRYEQYF.

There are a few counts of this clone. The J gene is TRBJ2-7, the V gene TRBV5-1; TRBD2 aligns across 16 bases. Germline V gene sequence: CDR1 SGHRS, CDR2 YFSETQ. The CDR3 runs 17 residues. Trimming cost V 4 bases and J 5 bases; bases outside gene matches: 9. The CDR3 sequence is CASSNYGTSGRVNEQYF. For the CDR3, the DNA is TGCGCCAGCAGCAACTACGGGACTAGCGGGAGGGTGAACGAGCAGTACTTC.

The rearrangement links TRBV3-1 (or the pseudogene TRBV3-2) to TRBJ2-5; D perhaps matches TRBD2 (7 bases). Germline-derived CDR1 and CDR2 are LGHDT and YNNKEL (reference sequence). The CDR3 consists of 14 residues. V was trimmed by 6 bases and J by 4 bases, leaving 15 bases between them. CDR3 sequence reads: CASRDGGLTETQYF. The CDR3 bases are TGTGCCAGCAGGGACGGGGGGCTCACAGAGACCCAGTACTTC.

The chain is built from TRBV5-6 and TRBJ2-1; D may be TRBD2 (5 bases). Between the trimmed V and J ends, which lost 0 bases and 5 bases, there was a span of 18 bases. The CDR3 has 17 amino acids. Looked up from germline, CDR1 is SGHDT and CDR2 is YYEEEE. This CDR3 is CASSLAQLWTSNNEQFF. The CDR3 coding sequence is TGTGCCAGCAGCTTGGCCCAACTCTGGACTTCTAACAATGAGCAGTTCTTC.

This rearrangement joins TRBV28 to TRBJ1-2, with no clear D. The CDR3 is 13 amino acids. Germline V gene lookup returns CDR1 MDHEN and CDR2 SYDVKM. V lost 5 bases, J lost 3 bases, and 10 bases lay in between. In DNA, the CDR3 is TGTGCCAGCAGTCGCACAGCGGACTATGGCTACACCTTC. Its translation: CASSRTADYGYTF.

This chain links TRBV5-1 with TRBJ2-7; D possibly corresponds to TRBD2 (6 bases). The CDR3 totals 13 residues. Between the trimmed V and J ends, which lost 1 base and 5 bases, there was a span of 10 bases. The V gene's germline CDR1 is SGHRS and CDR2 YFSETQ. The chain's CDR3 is CASSLSGGDEQYF. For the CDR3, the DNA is TGCGCCAGCAGCTTGTCTGGAGGGGACGAGCAGTACTTC.

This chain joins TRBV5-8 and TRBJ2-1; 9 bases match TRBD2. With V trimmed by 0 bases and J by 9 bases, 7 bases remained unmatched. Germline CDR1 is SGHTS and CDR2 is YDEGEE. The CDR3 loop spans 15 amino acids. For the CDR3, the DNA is TGTGCCAGCAGCTTGGTCGCGGGAGGGCTAGGTGAGCAGTTCTTC. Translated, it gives CASSLVAGGLGEQFF.

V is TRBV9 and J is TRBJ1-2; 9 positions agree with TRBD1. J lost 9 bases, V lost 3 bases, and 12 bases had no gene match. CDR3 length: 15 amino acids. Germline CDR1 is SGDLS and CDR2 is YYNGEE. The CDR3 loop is CASSGSVGTGSRYTF. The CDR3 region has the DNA TGTGCCAGCAGCGGATCGGTAGGGACAGGGTCCCGCTACACCTTC.

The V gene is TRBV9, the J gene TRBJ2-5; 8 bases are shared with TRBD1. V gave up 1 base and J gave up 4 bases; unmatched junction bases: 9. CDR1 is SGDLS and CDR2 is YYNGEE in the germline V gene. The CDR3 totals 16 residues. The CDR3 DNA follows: TGTGCCAGCAGCGTACGGCAGGGGGCTAGCCTAGAGACCCAGTACTTC. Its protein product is CASSVRQGASLETQYF.

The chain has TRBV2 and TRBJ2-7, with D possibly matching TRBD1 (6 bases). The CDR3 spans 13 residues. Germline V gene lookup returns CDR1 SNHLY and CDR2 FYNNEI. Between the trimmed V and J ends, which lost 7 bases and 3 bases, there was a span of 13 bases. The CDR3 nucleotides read TGTGCCAGCAATCTGGGACATTACTACGAGCAGTACTTC. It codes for CASNLGHYYEQYF.

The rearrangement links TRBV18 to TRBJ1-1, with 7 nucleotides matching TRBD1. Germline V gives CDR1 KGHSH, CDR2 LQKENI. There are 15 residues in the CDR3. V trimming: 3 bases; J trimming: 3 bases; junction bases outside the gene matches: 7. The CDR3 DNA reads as TGTGCCAGCTCACCCGGGCAGGGGGATTACACTGAAGCTTTCTTT. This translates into CASSPGQGDYTEAFF.

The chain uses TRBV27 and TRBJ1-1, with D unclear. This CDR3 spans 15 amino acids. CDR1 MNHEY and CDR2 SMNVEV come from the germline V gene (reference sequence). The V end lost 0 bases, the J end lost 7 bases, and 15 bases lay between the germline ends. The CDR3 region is CASSLSRLRPNEAFF. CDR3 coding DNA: TGTGCCAGCAGTTTATCCCGACTCCGCCCCAATGAAGCTTTCTTT.

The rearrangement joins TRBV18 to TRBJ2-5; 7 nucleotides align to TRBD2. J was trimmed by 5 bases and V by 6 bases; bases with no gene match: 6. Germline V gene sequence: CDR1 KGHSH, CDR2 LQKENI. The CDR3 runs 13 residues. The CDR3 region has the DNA TGTGCCAGCTCTCGACTAGCCGCGGAGACCCAGTACTTC. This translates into CASSRLAAETQYF.

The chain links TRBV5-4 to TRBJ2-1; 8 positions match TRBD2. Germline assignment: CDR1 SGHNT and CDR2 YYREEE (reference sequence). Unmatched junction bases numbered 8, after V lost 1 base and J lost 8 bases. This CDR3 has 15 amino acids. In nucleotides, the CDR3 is TGTGCCAGCAGCTTGCCGGGACTAGATAGGTATGAGCAGTTCTTC. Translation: CASSLPGLDRYEQFF.

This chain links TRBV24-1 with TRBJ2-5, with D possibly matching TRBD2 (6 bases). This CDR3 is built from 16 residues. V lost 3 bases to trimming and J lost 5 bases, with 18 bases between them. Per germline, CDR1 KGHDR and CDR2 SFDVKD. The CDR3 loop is CATSDPRAGIRETQYF. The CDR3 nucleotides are TGTGCCACCAGTGATCCCAGGGCGGGGATCCGGGAGACCCAGTACTTC.

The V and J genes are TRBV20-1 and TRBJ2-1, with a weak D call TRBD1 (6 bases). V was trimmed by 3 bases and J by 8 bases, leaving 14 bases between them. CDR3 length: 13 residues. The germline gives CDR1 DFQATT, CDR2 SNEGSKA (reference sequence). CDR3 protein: CSASTGPGYEQFF. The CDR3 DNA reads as TGCAGTGCTAGTACAGGGCCAGGATATGAGCAGTTCTTC.

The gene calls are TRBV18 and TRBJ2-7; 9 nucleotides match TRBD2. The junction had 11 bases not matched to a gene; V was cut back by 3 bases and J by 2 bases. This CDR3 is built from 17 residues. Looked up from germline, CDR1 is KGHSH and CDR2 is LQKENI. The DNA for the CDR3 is TGTGCCAGCTCACCTTCGATAGCGGGGGTCCTGACCTACGAGCAGTACTTC. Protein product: CASSPSIAGVLTYEQYF. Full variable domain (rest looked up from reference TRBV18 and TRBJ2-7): NAGVMQNPRHLVRRRGQEARLRCSPMKGHSHVYWYRQLPEEGLKFMVYLQKENIIDESGMPKERFSAEFPKEGPSILRIQQVVRGDSAAYFCASSPSIAGVLTYEQYFGPGTRLTVT.

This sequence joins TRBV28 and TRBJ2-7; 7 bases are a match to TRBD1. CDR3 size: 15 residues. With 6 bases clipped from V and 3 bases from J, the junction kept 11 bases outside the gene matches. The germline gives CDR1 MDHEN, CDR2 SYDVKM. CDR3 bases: TGTGCCAGCAGCCGCGGCCGGGACAGTAACTACGAGCAGTACTTC. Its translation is CASSRGRDSNYEQYF. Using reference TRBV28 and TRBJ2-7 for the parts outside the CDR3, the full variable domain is DVKVTQSSRYLVKRTGEKVFLECVQDMDHENMFWYRQDPGLGLRLIYFSYDVKMKEKGDIPEGYSVSREKKERFSLILESASTNQTSMYLCASSRGRDSNYEQYFGPGTRLTVT.

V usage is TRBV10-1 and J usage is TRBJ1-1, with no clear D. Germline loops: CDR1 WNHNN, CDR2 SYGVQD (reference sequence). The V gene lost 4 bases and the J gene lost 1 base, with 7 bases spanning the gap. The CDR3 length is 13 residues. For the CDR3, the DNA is TGCGCCAGCAGTGTATCCCCGAACACTGAAGCTTTCTTT. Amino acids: CASSVSPNTEAFF.

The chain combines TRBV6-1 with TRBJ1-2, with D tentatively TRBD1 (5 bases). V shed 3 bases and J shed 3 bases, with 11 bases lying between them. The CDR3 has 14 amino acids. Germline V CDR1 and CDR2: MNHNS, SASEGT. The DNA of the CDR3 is TGTGCCAGCAGTGAGACTAGGGGAGACTATGGCTACACCTTC. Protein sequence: CASSETRGDYGYTF.

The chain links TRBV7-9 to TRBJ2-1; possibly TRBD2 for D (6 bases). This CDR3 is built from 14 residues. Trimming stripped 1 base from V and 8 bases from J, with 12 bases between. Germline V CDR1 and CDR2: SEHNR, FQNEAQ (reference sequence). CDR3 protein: CASSLGLDRDEQFF. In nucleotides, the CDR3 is TGTGCCAGCAGCTTAGGACTAGATCGGGATGAGCAGTTCTTC. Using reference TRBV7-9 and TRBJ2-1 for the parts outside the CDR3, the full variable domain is DTGVSQNPRHKITKRGQNVTFRCDPISEHNRLYWYRQTLGQGPEFLTYFQNEAQLEKSRLLSDRFSAERPKGSFSTLEIQRTEQGDSAMYLCASSLGLDRDEQFFGPGTRLTVL.

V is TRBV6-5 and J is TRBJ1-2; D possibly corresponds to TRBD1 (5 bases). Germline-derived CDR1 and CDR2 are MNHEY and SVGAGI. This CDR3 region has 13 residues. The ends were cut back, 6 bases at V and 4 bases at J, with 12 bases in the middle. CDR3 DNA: TGTGCCAGCAGAAGCGACAGCCTCTATGGCTACACCTTC. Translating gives CASRSDSLYGYTF.

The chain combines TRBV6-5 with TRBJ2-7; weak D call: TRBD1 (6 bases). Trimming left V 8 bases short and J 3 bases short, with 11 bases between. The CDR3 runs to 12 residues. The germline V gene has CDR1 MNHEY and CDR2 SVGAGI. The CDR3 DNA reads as TGTGCCAGCGGGGGACAACGCTACGAGCAGTACTTC. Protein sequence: CASGGQRYEQYF.

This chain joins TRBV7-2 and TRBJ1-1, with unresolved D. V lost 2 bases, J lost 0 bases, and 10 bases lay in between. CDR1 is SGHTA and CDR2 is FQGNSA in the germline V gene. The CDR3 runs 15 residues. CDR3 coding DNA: TGTGCCAGCAGCTTAATGTCTACTATGAACACTGAAGCTTTCTTT. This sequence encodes CASSLMSTMNTEAFF.